Below are 19 T cell receptor beta chains sequenced from a single sample in a study of T cells after yellow fever vaccination. TCRdb independently ran MiXCR on the 5' RACE reads; one entry per CDR3 protein. The sample holds some 340,000 distinct CDR3 sequences; roughly a tenth are singletons and the top ten take about 3%. Specimen: CD4+ T cells sorted from PBMCs, collected 45 days after the yellow fever booster vaccination. All receptors come from a man aged 18 to 30 who received the YFV17D yellow fever vaccine.

V usage is TRBV21-1 and J usage is TRBJ2-7; the table's TRBD1 call for D was not verified on the DNA. TRBV21-1 is recorded as a pseudogene. The CDR3 is 11 residues long. In DNA form, the CDR3 reads TGTGCCAGCCGGGGGCGGGTAGAGCAGTACTTC. This gives the protein CASRGRVEQYF.

Only a few counts were recorded for this clonotype. This chain links TRBV14 with TRBJ2-1; D uncertain. V was shortened by 3 bases and J by 3 bases, with 9 bases between the two germline ends. CDR3 length equals 14 residues. Per germline, CDR1 SGHDN and CDR2 FVKESK. The CDR3 loop is CASSQATVYNEQFF. CDR3 bases: TGTGCCAGCAGCCAGGCGACGGTCTACAATGAGCAGTTCTTC.

This clonotype was observed a few times. The CDR3 reads CASSLKRGWQPQHF. As DNA, the CDR3 is TGTGCCAGCAGCCTAAAGAGGGGATGGCAGCCCCAGCATTTT. The chain has TRBV21-1 and TRBJ1-5; TRBD1 reflects the table's D call only, with no check against the DNA. TRBV21-1 is listed as a pseudogene. This CDR3 is 14 amino acids long.

This clonotype occurred a few times. This chain uses TRBV5-1 with TRBJ2-7, with D perhaps TRBD2 (5 bases). V was trimmed by 0 bases and J by 0 bases, leaving 13 bases between them. Germline CDR1 and CDR2: SGHRS and YFSETQ. The CDR3 runs 16 residues. CDR3 amino acids: CASSLGPGISSYEQYF. The CDR3 DNA reads as TGCGCCAGCAGCTTGGGTCCGGGGATAAGCTCCTACGAGCAGTACTTC.

This clonotype was seen ten or more times. The rearrangement joins TRBV5-1 to TRBJ1-5; D perhaps matches TRBD1 (5 bases). The CDR3 covers 14 residues. V lost 4 bases and J 3 bases, leaving 11 bases between the germline ends. Germline CDR1 is SGHRS and CDR2 is YFSETQ. The CDR3: CASSPGTANQPQHF. For the CDR3, the DNA is TGCGCCAGCAGCCCCGGGACGGCCAATCAGCCCCAGCATTTT.

This clonotype appeared a few times. The chain is built from TRBV7-2 and TRBJ2-5; a possible D gene is TRBD1 (6 bases). Trimming took off 4 bases at V and 2 bases at J, with 17 bases between the two ends. The germline gives CDR1 SGHTA, CDR2 FQGNSA. This CDR3 region has 16 residues. The CDR3 DNA sequence: TGTGCCAGCAGCTCGAGGAAAACAGGGTTTCAAGAGACCCAGTACTTC. Residues: CASSSRKTGFQETQYF.

The rearrangement joins TRBV14 to TRBJ1-1; D uncertain. The CDR3 sequence is 11 residues long. Trimming pared 6 bases from V and 2 bases from J, leaving 4 bases between. Germline CDR1 SGHDN, CDR2 FVKESK. CDR3 DNA sequence: TGTGCCAGCAGAGGAAACACTGAAGCTTTCTTT. Its protein is CASRGNTEAFF.

CDR3 DNA: TGCGCCAGCAGCTTGGTTTCAGGGCTTATTGAAGCTTTCTTT. This gives the protein CASSLVSGLIEAFF. The chain recombines TRBV5-1 with TRBJ1-1, with a weak D call TRBD1 (5 bases). The germline V and J ends were trimmed by 0 bases and 7 bases, with 13 bases remaining between them. This CDR3 contains 14 residues. Looked up from germline, CDR1 is SGHRS and CDR2 is YFSETQ.

The gene calls are TRBV6-1 and TRBJ1-1; D possibly corresponds to TRBD1 (6 bases). Trimming shortened V by 6 bases and J by 4 bases, and 18 bases separated the two germline ends. The germline CDR1 and CDR2 sequences are MNHNS and SASEGT. The length of the CDR3 is 15 residues. Here the CDR3 reads CASRTQGSLGTEAFF. The CDR3 DNA reads TGTGCCAGCAGGACCCAGGGGTCTCTAGGCACTGAAGCTTTCTTT.

This clonotype was detected only a few times. V gene TRBV4-1 combines with J gene TRBJ2-4; 9 bases agree with TRBD2. This CDR3 is 20 amino acids long. The germline V gene has CDR1 MGHRA and CDR2 YSYEKL. Losses at the gene ends were 0 bases for V and 0 bases for J; bases not matched to a gene: 12. The CDR3 here is CASSQEKRGADFLAKNIQYF. The CDR3 DNA is TGCGCCAGCAGCCAAGAGAAGCGGGGGGCCGATTTCCTAGCCAAAAACATTCAGTACTTC.

This clonotype was recorded only once. CDR3 bases: TGCGCCAGCAGCTGGAATGGCGGGGGAGCAAACACTGAAGCTTTCTTT. It translates to CASSWNGGGANTEAFF. The chain carries TRBV5-1 and TRBJ1-1; the D gene is possibly TRBD1 (5 bases). The CDR3 runs 16 residues. The V and J ends lost 3 bases and 2 bases respectively, with 17 bases between them. The germline CDR1 and CDR2 sequences are SGHRS and YFSETQ.

This clonotype was counted between two and nine times. The chain uses TRBV7-2 and TRBJ2-5, with TRBD2 matching 9 bases. The CDR3 runs 17 residues. Germline values: CDR1 SGHTA, CDR2 FQGNSA. J lost 5 bases, V lost 5 bases, and 15 bases had no gene match. The CDR3 DNA reads TGTGCCAGCAGCCGCGCCATTGATAGCGGGGGTGCTGAGACCCAGTACTTC. Translation: CASSRAIDSGGAETQYF.

This clonotype was counted only a few times. The rearrangement links TRBV2 to TRBJ2-5; 13 nucleotides agree with TRBD2. Germline-derived CDR1 and CDR2 are SNHLY and FYNNEI. V dropped 4 bases and J dropped 3; count of bases not matched to a gene: 2. The CDR3 extends over 15 amino acids. The CDR3 reads CASSGTSGGEETQYF. Written as DNA, the CDR3 is TGTGCCAGCAGTGGAACTAGCGGGGGGGAAGAGACCCAGTACTTC.

The J gene is TRBJ2-5, the V gene TRBV5-6; a possible D gene is TRBD2 (6 bases). CDR1 is SGHDT and CDR2 is YYEEEE in the germline V gene. Trimming pared 2 bases from V and 9 bases from J, leaving 17 bases between. The CDR3 contains 14 residues. This chain's CDR3 is CASSFEGRSGAQYF. In DNA, the CDR3 is TGTGCCAGCAGCTTCGAAGGCCGCTCGGGGGCCCAGTACTTC.

This clonotype was picked up a small number of times. The V and J genes are TRBV7-9 and TRBJ2-7; 8 positions agree with TRBD1. J lost 0 bases, V lost 6 bases, and 4 bases had no gene match. Germline loops: CDR1 SEHNR, CDR2 FQNEAQ (reference sequence). The CDR3 sequence is 14 residues long. This chain's CDR3 is CASRWGQDSYEQYF. The CDR3 DNA follows: TGTGCCAGCAGATGGGGACAGGACTCCTACGAGCAGTACTTC.

The table lists this clonotype with many counts. The chain employs TRBV12-3 or TRBV12-4 and TRBJ2-5; 8 nucleotides match TRBD1. CDR3 length: 14 amino acids. Losses at the gene ends were 7 bases for V and 5 bases for J; bases not matched to a gene: 9. The CDR3 sequence is CASNPQGAGETQYF. The CDR3 region has the DNA TGTGCCAGCAATCCCCAGGGGGCGGGGGAGACCCAGTACTTC.

The genes are TRBV29-1 and TRBJ2-3; a possible D gene is TRBD2 (6 bases). Trimming took off 6 bases at V and 10 bases at J, with 14 bases between the two ends. CDR1 and CDR2 from the germline V gene are SQVTM and ANQGSEA. CDR3 length equals 11 residues. This CDR3 reads CSVTEAGPQYF. Written as DNA, the CDR3 is TGCAGCGTAACCGAAGCGGGTCCGCAGTATTTT.

This clonotype was counted at least ten times. The V and J genes are TRBV29-1 and TRBJ2-7; 12 bases are a match to TRBD2. There are 14 residues in the CDR3. The ends lost 7 bases at V and 1 base at J; junction bases unmatched: 5. Germline V gene data show CDR1 as SQVTM and CDR2 as ANQGSEA. The CDR3 nucleotides are TGCAGCGCGACAGGACTAGCGGGGTCCTACGAGCAGTACTTC. This translates into CSATGLAGSYEQYF.

The table lists this clonotype with a few counts. The chain uses TRBV5-5 and TRBJ2-7; 8 bases line up with TRBD1. The CDR3 extends over 15 amino acids. Germline CDR1 is SGHKS and CDR2 is YYEKEE (reference sequence). The junction had 11 bases not matched to a gene; V was cut back by 4 bases and J by 5 bases. Here the CDR3 DNA reads TGTGCCAGCAGCCTCAGGGGGCAGGGGGGACACGAGCAGTACTTC. Translated: CASSLRGQGGHEQYF.